This TCR beta chain is from a study of shared clonotypes between healthy human individuals. The split of CD4+ cells yielded CD45RA+ naive and CD45RA-negative memory subsets. Germline CDR1 and CDR2: MDHEN and SYDVKM. The CDR3 covers 14 residues. V shed 7 bases and J shed 4 bases, with 14 bases lying between them. At the deep level, the assay was run. Splitting of each subset's genomic DNA was done evenly across several immunoSEQ plates. Per the original data handling: Junction-only sequences without quality scores were provided by ImmunoSEQ, so filtering was different. Here immunoSEQ multiplex PCR was the method, and the copy in TCRdb shows in-frame clones only, minus some. For V, J and clone size, that table is used; D and trimming come from the DNA. The repertoire has 1.4 million or so clones, 98% of them found once; the top ten carry 0.3% to 0.45%.

Material: naive CD4+ T cells sorted from blood. Subset here: CD45RA+ positively selected. The chain combines TRBV28 with TRBJ2-1; D is possibly TRBD1 or TRBD2 (6 bases each). The sequence was obtained from a man aged 25 to 40 in good health. CDR3 bases: TGTGCCAGCAAAATAGGGGGGAGGTACAATGAGCAGTTCTTC. Translated, it gives CASKIGGRYNEQFF.